The 30 T cell receptor beta chains given below trace back to one sample, sequenced in a study of T cell repertoires in aging, cancer and after chemotherapy. TCR beta rearrangements were amplified from peripheral blood genomic DNA. A mixed TRB-A/B primer pool amplified rearranged TRB by multiplex touch-down PCR. Via MiXCR, TCRdb re-called the multiplex PCR reads, giving one row per CDR3 protein. The data contain around 4,900 distinct CDR3 sequences, roughly 75% of them singletons. Sequencing was performed on blood. All receptors derive from a human donor with a solid tumor.

The chain recombines TRBV20-1 with TRBJ1-6, with a possible D match to TRBD1 (5 bases). The V gene lost 6 bases and the J gene lost 0 bases, with 15 bases spanning the gap. This CDR3 is 16 amino acids long. Germline values: CDR1 DFQATT, CDR2 SNEGSKA (reference sequence). The DNA for the CDR3 is TGCAGTGCCCCTTGGGGGGGAAGCTCCTATAATTCACCCCTCCACTTT. This sequence encodes CSAPWGGSSYNSPLHF.

This CDR3 is CASSYKDLGTNYGYTF. DNA for the CDR3: TGTGCCAGCAGCTATAAGGACCTAGGGACTAACTATGGCTACACCTTC. The chain recombines TRBV5-6 with TRBJ1-2; no clear D gene. This CDR3 spans 16 amino acids. Germline V gene lookup returns CDR1 SGHDT and CDR2 YYEEEE. V was cut by 3 bases and J by 0 bases, with 15 bases left in between.

The DNA for the CDR3 is TGCGCCAGCAGCTCCCGCCTCGGCCCGAACACTGAAGCTTTCTTT. It encodes CASSSRLGPNTEAFF. The genes are TRBV4-3 and TRBJ1-1; D not resolved. This CDR3 is built from 15 residues. Trimming stripped 5 bases from V and 1 base from J, with 14 bases between. The germline V gene encodes CDR1 LGHNA and CDR2 YSLEER.

This chain links TRBV7-2 with TRBJ2-2; D tentatively fits TRBD1 or TRBD2 (5 bases each). The CDR3 has 12 residues. The germline V gene has CDR1 SGHTA and CDR2 FQGNSA. Trimming shortened V by 8 bases and J by 5 bases, and 9 bases separated the two germline ends. This chain's CDR3 is CASGWGTGELFF. CDR3 nucleotides: TGTGCCAGCGGTTGGGGGACCGGGGAGCTGTTTTTT.

The rearrangement uses TRBV5-6 and TRBJ2-5; 7 bases are a match to TRBD1. This CDR3 has 14 residues. Germline V gives CDR1 SGHDT, CDR2 YYEEEE. The ends lost 3 bases at V and 3 bases at J; junction bases unmatched: 5. Here the CDR3 DNA reads TGTGCCAGCAGCTCCAGGGGGTCCGAAGAGACCCAGTACTTC. This translates into CASSSRGSEETQYF. The full variable domain, completed using reference TRBV5-6 and TRBJ2-5, is DAGVTQSPTHLIKTRGQQVTLRCSPKSGHDTVSWYQQALGQGPQFIFQYYEEEERQRGNFPDRFSGHQFPNYSSELNVNALLLGDSALYLCASSSRGSEETQYFGPGTRLLVL.

V is TRBV15 and J is TRBJ2-4; TRBD2 matches 11 bases. Germline V gene data show CDR1 as LNHNV and CDR2 as YYDKDF (reference sequence). With V trimmed by 5 bases and J by 3 bases, 6 bases remained unmatched. CDR3 length: 16 residues. The CDR3 spells CATSEGLAELKNIQYF. CDR3 nucleotide sequence: TGTGCCACCAGCGAGGGACTAGCGGAACTCAAAAACATTCAGTACTTC.

V gene TRBV10-3 combines with J gene TRBJ2-3; TRBD1 might be the D (6 bases). V lost 0 bases and J 9 bases, leaving 13 bases between the germline ends. CDR1 and CDR2 from the germline V gene are ENHRY and SYGVKD. The length of the CDR3 is 14 residues. CDR3 DNA sequence: TGTGCCATCAGTGAGTCTACAGGGTTAACCACGCAGTATTTT. It encodes CAISESTGLTTQYF.

V and J are TRBV19 and TRBJ1-1; D ambiguous. V lost 5 bases and J 1 base, leaving 8 bases between the germline ends. Germline lookup yields CDR1 LNHDA and CDR2 SQIVND (reference sequence). There are 13 residues in the CDR3. The CDR3: CASSSRANTEAFF. In nucleotides, the CDR3 is TGTGCCAGTAGTTCCCGAGCGAACACTGAAGCTTTCTTT.

The chain recombines TRBV6-5 with TRBJ1-2; TRBD1 agrees at 10 bases. Germline CDR1 reads MNHEY; CDR2 reads SVGAGI. The CDR3 extends over 16 amino acids. The ends lost 0 bases at V and 5 bases at J; junction bases unmatched: 6. Here the CDR3 DNA reads TGTGCCAGCAGTTACTCAAGGACAGGGGGAAGTTATGGCTACACCTTC. Translating gives CASSYSRTGGSYGYTF.

This clonotype was counted only a few times. V gene TRBV5-6 combines with J gene TRBJ1-3; TRBD1 is a possible D gene (6 bases). Deletions cut 4 bases from V and 2 bases from J, with 16 bases between. This CDR3 has 16 amino acids. Per germline, CDR1 SGHDT and CDR2 YYEEEE. The CDR3: CASSRTGTRAGNTIYF. CDR3 in DNA: TGTGCCAGCAGCAGAACCGGGACACGAGCTGGAAACACCATATATTTT.

The V and J genes are TRBV19 and TRBJ2-7; D tentatively reads TRBD1 or TRBD2 (6 bases each). CDR3 size: 14 residues. The ends were cut back, 9 bases at V and 4 bases at J, with 19 bases in the middle. Germline CDR1 reads LNHDA; CDR2 reads SQIVND (reference sequence). The CDR3 region has the DNA TGTGCCAGCACCCCCGGGGGCAGGTCTTACGAGCAGTACTTC. Its protein product is CASTPGGRSYEQYF.

This clonotype was seen a few times. This chain connects TRBV10-3 to TRBJ1-2; possibly TRBD1 for D (5 bases). The CDR3 totals 13 residues. Germline CDR1 ENHRY, CDR2 SYGVKD. The V and J ends lost 8 bases and 8 bases respectively, with 18 bases between them. CDR3 loop: CAIEFSGMGGYTF. CDR3 sequence (DNA): TGTGCCATCGAGTTTTCAGGGATGGGCGGCTACACCTTC.

This chain joins TRBV13 and TRBJ2-7; 10 nucleotides match TRBD2. Germline V gene data show CDR1 as PRHDT and CDR2 as FYEKMQ (reference sequence). The CDR3 sequence is 14 residues long. V shed 5 bases and J 3 bases; nucleotides not matched to a gene: 4. CDR3 sequence: CASSPGTSVYEQYF. The CDR3 DNA sequence: TGTGCCAGCAGCCCTGGGACTAGCGTCTACGAGCAGTACTTC.

The chain employs TRBV29-1 and TRBJ1-1; D remains unclear. Germline V gives CDR1 SQVTM, CDR2 ANQGSEA. Trimming removed 4 bases from V and 0 bases from J, with 15 bases in between. The CDR3 has 15 residues. In DNA, the CDR3 is TGCAGCGTTGGCCCGGGGTGGGCCATGAACACTGAAGCTTTCTTT. This sequence encodes CSVGPGWAMNTEAFF.

This clonotype was picked up a small number of times. The chain is built from TRBV11-3 and TRBJ2-7; the D gene is possibly TRBD1 (5 bases). The length of the CDR3 is 14 residues. Looked up from germline, CDR1 is SGHNT and CDR2 is YENEEA. Between the trimmed V and J ends, which lost 5 bases and 5 bases, there was a span of 16 bases. The CDR3 here is CASSPGVQGHEQYF. DNA for the CDR3: TGTGCCAGCAGCCCAGGCGTTCAGGGCCACGAGCAGTACTTC.

The rearrangement links TRBV29-1 to TRBJ1-2; D is unclear. The V gene lost 4 bases and the J gene lost 2 bases, with 8 bases spanning the gap. Germline V gives CDR1 SQVTM, CDR2 ANQGSEA. This CDR3 has 12 residues. The CDR3 reads CSVGHENYGYTF. The CDR3, as DNA: TGCAGCGTTGGTCACGAGAACTATGGCTACACCTTC.

This chain links TRBV7-2 with TRBJ1-2; possible D gene TRBD1, 5 bases. Trimming removed 5 bases at V and 1 base at J, with 14 bases between. CDR3 length equals 15 residues. Germline V gene data show CDR1 as SGHTA and CDR2 as FQGNSA. CDR3 coding DNA: TGTGCCAGCAGCCCAACCCGGGGGGGTAACTATGGCTACACCTTC. Its protein product is CASSPTRGGNYGYTF.

The chain uses TRBV19 and TRBJ1-1, with D possibly TRBD1 on 5 matching bases. This CDR3 is 13 amino acids long. Germline loops: CDR1 LNHDA, CDR2 SQIVND (reference sequence). V was clipped by 7 bases and J by 1 base, with 10 bases between them. The CDR3 reads CASNWGGNTEAFF. In DNA, the CDR3 is TGTGCCAGTAATTGGGGGGGGAACACTGAAGCTTTCTTT. The variable domain in full, completed from reference TRBV19 and TRBJ1-1, reads DGGITQSPKYLFRKEGQNVTLSCEQNLNHDAMYWYRQDPGQGLRLIYYSQIVNDFQKGDIAEGYSVSREKKESFPLTVTSAQKNPTAFYLCASNWGGNTEAFFGQGTRLTVV.

The rearrangement links TRBV5-1 to TRBJ1-4; perhaps TRBD1 as D (5 bases). V shed 3 bases and J shed 8 bases, with 17 bases lying between them. The germline V gene has CDR1 SGHRS and CDR2 YFSETQ. The CDR3 sequence is 15 residues long. This CDR3 reads CASSWGAGLSEKLFF. CDR3 nucleotide sequence: TGCGCCAGCAGCTGGGGAGCAGGGCTAAGCGAAAAACTGTTTTTT.

This chain links TRBV29-1 with TRBJ2-5; D is unresolved. Germline V CDR1 and CDR2: SQVTM, ANQGSEA. The V end was cut by 3 bases, the J end by 0 bases, with 5 bases between. There are 12 residues in the CDR3. CDR3 DNA sequence: TGCAGCGTTGATGGTTACCAAGAGACCCAGTACTTC. As protein: CSVDGYQETQYF.

This chain joins TRBV7-9 and TRBJ2-2; D gene uncertain. The germline V and J ends were trimmed by 5 bases and 6 bases, with 10 bases remaining between them. Germline assignment: CDR1 SEHNR and CDR2 FQNEAQ (reference sequence). CDR3 length: 13 residues. CDR3 residues: CASSPTDPGELFF. The CDR3 nucleotides read TGTGCCAGCAGCCCAACTGACCCCGGGGAGCTGTTTTTT. The entire variable domain, with the rest obtained from reference TRBV7-9 and TRBJ2-2, is as follows: DTGVSQNPRHKITKRGQNVTFRCDPISEHNRLYWYRQTLGQGPEFLTYFQNEAQLEKSRLLSDRFSAERPKGSFSTLEIQRTEQGDSAMYLCASSPTDPGELFFGEGSRLTVL.

The V gene is TRBV27, the J gene TRBJ2-7, with 8 bases matching TRBD1. Germline V gives CDR1 MNHEY, CDR2 SMNVEV (reference sequence). The CDR3 is made up of 13 amino acids. Unmatched junction bases numbered 6, after V lost 5 bases and J lost 6 bases. DNA of the CDR3: TGTGCCAGCAGTCTCGGACAGGGACGCGAGCAGTACTTC. Translated, it gives CASSLGQGREQYF.

The chain carries TRBV20-1 and TRBJ1-2; 7 nucleotides line up with TRBD1. The CDR3 consists of 15 residues. Germline CDR1 DFQATT, CDR2 SNEGSKA (reference sequence). J was trimmed by 2 bases and V by 2 bases; bases with no gene match: 8. Here the CDR3 reads CSARSGQAVNYGYTF. CDR3 coding DNA: TGCAGTGCTAGATCTGGACAGGCTGTGAACTATGGCTACACCTTC.

The chain links TRBV29-1 to TRBJ1-1; D not resolved. This CDR3 spans 14 amino acids. V lost 2 bases, J lost 2 bases, and 12 bases lay in between. Germline V CDR1 and CDR2: SQVTM, ANQGSEA. The CDR3 DNA follows: TGCAGCGTTGAAACCGCGGGAGGCAACACTGAAGCTTTCTTT. It is translated as CSVETAGGNTEAFF.

The chain couples TRBV18 to TRBJ1-1; no firm D call. The CDR3 consists of 12 residues. Germline V gene data show CDR1 as KGHSH and CDR2 as LQKENI. V shed 2 bases and J shed 1 base, with 2 bases lying between them. CDR3 in DNA: TGTGCCAGCTCACCAGGGAACACTGAAGCTTTCTTT. Its translation: CASSPGNTEAFF.

This chain joins TRBV7-2 and TRBJ1-2; TRBD1 matches 7 bases. J gave up 8 bases and V 5 bases, and 14 bases lay outside the gene matches. The V gene's germline CDR1 is SGHTA and CDR2 FQGNSA. This CDR3 region has 15 residues. CDR3 loop: CASSPVGQTYGGYTF. DNA of the CDR3: TGTGCCAGCAGCCCCGTGGGACAGACATACGGGGGCTACACCTTC.

The genes are TRBV20-1 and TRBJ1-1; D possibly corresponds to TRBD1 (6 bases). There are 12 residues in the CDR3. CDR1 is DFQATT, CDR2 SNEGSKA, per germline (reference sequence). V dropped 0 bases and J dropped 6 bases, with 8 bases sitting between them. CDR3: CSAREGGAEAFF. CDR3 in DNA: TGCAGTGCTAGAGAAGGGGGGGCTGAAGCTTTCTTT.

In the case of this clonotype: The germline gene is not matched at one end of the junction; a read error may be the cause. This chain joins TRBV7-2 and TRBJ1-1; D remains ambiguous. The CDR3 spans 12 residues. Germline loops: CDR1 SGHTA, CDR2 FQGNSA. CDR3 sequence: CASSLGGVALSF. CDR3 DNA: TGTGCCAGCAGCCTCGGCGGGGTCGCGCTATCCTTT.

This clonotype was picked up a small number of times. The chain is built from TRBV5-6 and TRBJ2-7; 7 bases align to TRBD2. The CDR3 loop spans 14 amino acids. J gave up 4 bases and V 4 bases, and 8 bases lay outside the gene matches. Germline values: CDR1 SGHDT, CDR2 YYEEEE. CDR3 bases: TGTGCCAGCAGCCCGGACGGGAGGACGTACGAGCAGTACTTC. As protein: CASSPDGRTYEQYF.

This clonotype was counted a single time. V gene TRBV12-3 or TRBV12-4 combines with J gene TRBJ1-3, with a weak D call TRBD1 (6 bases). The length of the CDR3 is 14 residues. The V gene lost 6 bases and the J gene lost 1 base, with 10 bases spanning the gap. The CDR3 nucleotides read TGTGCCAGCAGACAGGGAAGATCTGGAAACACCATATATTTT. Translation: CASRQGRSGNTIYF.